The clone carrying this T cell receptor (beta chain) occurred a few times. Antigen specificity is unknown. The data derive from a study of T cell repertoires in cytomegalovirus infection. TCRdb reanalysed the reads using MiXCR and keeps one entry per CDR3 protein. The sample has fewer than 950,000 distinct CDR3 sequences, 32% seen once. The input for sequencing was cultured CD8+ T cells from PBMCs, taken from culture after CMV antigen stimulation. The receptor was derived from a human donor in good health (CMV status not recorded). Some clones in this sample may be carry-over from other donors' samples.

For the CDR3, the DNA is TGTGCCAGCTTTGGACAGGGCCGAACTCAGCCCCAGCATTTT. Translated, it gives CASFGQGRTQPQHF. This rearrangement joins TRBV6-1 to TRBJ1-5; the match to TRBD1 covers 8 bases. CDR1 and CDR2 from the germline V gene are MNHNS and SASEGT. J gave up 6 bases and V 8 bases, and 9 bases lay outside the gene matches. The length of the CDR3 is 14 residues.